This is a list of T cell receptor beta chains from one sample in a study of shared clonotypes between healthy human individuals. Profiled with immunoSEQ multiplex PCR; TCRdb holds only in-frame clones, not every one. The sample holds roughly 2,000,000 clones; 80% to 95% are singletons and the top ten take more than 1.5%. Material: naive CD8+ T cells from PBMCs. These receptors all come from a man in his late teens or twenties in good health. Some clones in this sample may be carry-over from other donors' samples. The CDR3 runs from the conserved cysteine through the conserved F or W.

v_gene	CDR3aa
TRBV7-9	CASSLSAAPEQYF
TRBV5-1	CASTIGRQETQYF
TRBV28	CASSSAVGGRRGYTF
TRBV27	CASSTTTNTGELFF
TRBV12-5	CASGLGDTSARTDTQYF
TRBV6-1	CASSVDYYSSGNTIYF
TRBV10-3	CAISEEFLGDSNQPQHF
TRBV7-9	CASSSTRFDERYGYTF
TRBV4-3	CASSPPTSGSYNEQFF
TRBV27	CASSPGTSDYEQFF